This TCR beta chain was observed in a study of OX40 agonist ivuxolimab in advanced cancers. Study-level information: The dose-escalation group included hepatocellular carcinoma, melanoma, renal cell carcinoma and head and neck cancer. Study results and caveats: Partly responding patients at 0.1-3.0 mg/kg showed some of the smallest clonal expansion. In general, CD8+ T cells held more expanded clones than CD4+ did, on average.

Clones were read by immunoSEQ multiplex PCR, and TCRdb kept only the in-frame ones, dropping some. The profile shows about 35,000 clones, 80% to 95% of them singletons. In regard to this clone: Its target is unknown.

Trimming took off 3 bases at V and 2 bases at J, with 9 bases between the two ends. This CDR3 spans 14 amino acids. Germline V gene lookup returns CDR1 SGHNT and CDR2 YYREEE (reference sequence). The TCR comes from an adult with an advanced solid tumor such as melanoma, head and neck, liver or kidney cancer. The source material was CD4+ or CD8+ T cells sorted from blood, sampled in a trial of the OX40 agonist ivuxolimab. The V and J genes are TRBV5-4 and TRBJ1-3; a weak D match, TRBD1 (5 bases). CDR3 coding DNA: TGTGCCAGCAGCTCGGGGGGACCTGGAAACACCATATATTTT. Its translation: CASSSGGPGNTIYF.